The 32 T cell receptor beta chains below were found in one sample sequenced in a study of OX40 agonist ivuxolimab in advanced cancers. The protocol was immunoSEQ multiplex PCR, while the TCRdb copy is restricted to in-frame clones and leaves out a portion. The data show 60,000 to 80,000 clones, with 92% seen just once and approximately 0.45% held by the top ten. The specimen was CD4+ or CD8+ T cells sorted from blood, collected in a trial of the OX40 agonist ivuxolimab. These receptors were collected from an adult with an advanced solid tumor such as melanoma, head and neck, liver or kidney cancer.

This chain joins TRBV2 and TRBJ2-2; 8 positions agree with TRBD2. With V trimmed by 6 bases and J by 4 bases, 7 bases remained unmatched. Germline V lookup: CDR1 SNHLY, CDR2 FYNNEI. The CDR3 contains 15 residues. This CDR3 is CASRGVAGITGELFF. The CDR3 nucleotides read TGTGCCAGCAGGGGGGTAGCGGGGATCACCGGGGAGCTGTTTTTT. Supplemented by reference TRBV2 and TRBJ2-2, the full variable domain reads EPEVTQTPSHQVTQMGQEVILRCVPISNHLYFYWYRQILGQKVEFLVSFYNNEISEKSEIFDDQFSVERPDGSNFTLKIRSTKLEDSAMYFCASRGVAGITGELFFGEGSRLTVL.

V gene TRBV7-2 combines with J gene TRBJ2-7; 8 bases map to TRBD2. With V trimmed by 6 bases and J by 3 bases, 13 bases remained unmatched. Germline lookup yields CDR1 SGHTA and CDR2 FQGNSA. The CDR3 runs 16 residues. The CDR3: CASRWLAGRSVYEQYF. CDR3 sequence (DNA): TGTGCCAGCAGGTGGCTAGCGGGCCGGTCCGTCTACGAGCAGTACTTC.

The V and J genes are TRBV5-1 and TRBJ2-1; 7 positions match TRBD1. With 1 base clipped from V and 0 bases from J, the junction kept 22 bases outside the gene matches. The CDR3 loop spans 22 amino acids. Germline CDR1 is SGHRS and CDR2 is YFSETQ. The CDR3 DNA is TGCGCCAGCAGCTTGAGTGCAGGGGGTACGCCGAAACCGCCTACCTCCTACAATGAGCAGTTCTTC. Protein sequence: CASSLSAGGTPKPPTSYNEQFF.

J is TRBJ2-1 and V is TRBV14; D unresolved. V gave up 0 bases and J gave up 9 bases, with 15 bases separating them. This CDR3 has 15 amino acids. Germline CDR1 reads SGHDN; CDR2 reads FVKESK. This CDR3 reads CASSQESPQWGEQFF. The CDR3 DNA follows: TGTGCCAGCAGCCAAGAATCACCCCAGTGGGGTGAGCAGTTCTTC.

This chain connects TRBV30 to TRBJ2-1; weak D call: TRBD2 (6 bases). Per the germline V gene, CDR1 is GTSNPN and CDR2 is SVGIG (reference sequence). The CDR3 runs to 14 residues. Trimming took 0 bases from V and 8 from J, leaving 14 bases between them. CDR3 DNA sequence: TGTGCCTGGAGTGTATACGGGACGGGGGATGAGCAGTTCTTC. Translated, it gives CAWSVYGTGDEQFF.

The genes are TRBV7-2 and TRBJ2-3; 7 bases fit TRBD2. The CDR3 spans 15 residues. The germline CDR1 and CDR2 sequences are SGHTA and FQGNSA. The V and J ends lost 6 bases and 3 bases, in that order; junction bases with no gene match: 9. CDR3 region: CASSKPAGTTDTQYF. Here the CDR3 DNA reads TGTGCCAGCAGTAAACCAGCGGGAACGACAGATACGCAGTATTTT.

The V gene is TRBV11-2, the J gene TRBJ1-5; D remains ambiguous. Deletions cut 3 bases from V and 9 bases from J, with 12 bases between. CDR3 size: 13 residues. Germline loops: CDR1 SGHAT, CDR2 FQNNGV. CDR3 sequence reads: CASSFGSTRPQHF. CDR3 DNA sequence: TGTGCCAGCAGCTTCGGGTCTACGCGGCCCCAGCATTTT.

The chain is built from TRBV6-1 and TRBJ2-7; the match to TRBD1 covers 7 bases. With V trimmed by 11 bases and J by 4 bases, 14 bases remained unmatched. Germline values: CDR1 MNHNS, CDR2 SASEGT. This CDR3 spans 14 amino acids. CDR3 protein: CAGDSGTEPYEQYF. In nucleotides, the CDR3 is TGTGCCGGAGATTCCGGGACAGAGCCTTACGAGCAGTACTTC.

This chain connects TRBV4-3 to TRBJ2-7; maybe TRBD2 (6 bases). CDR3 size: 15 residues. Trimming left V 1 base short and J 3 bases short, with 13 bases between. The germline V gene has CDR1 LGHNA and CDR2 YSLEER. This chain's CDR3 is CASSQAGGIGYEQYF. In DNA, the CDR3 is TGCGCCAGCAGCCAAGCTGGAGGGATTGGCTACGAGCAGTACTTC.

V and J are TRBV7-2 and TRBJ2-5; possibly TRBD1 for D (5 bases). Trimming removed 6 bases at V and 13 bases at J, with 18 bases between. Per the germline V gene, CDR1 is SGHTA and CDR2 is FQGNSA. The CDR3 extends over 12 amino acids. CDR3 in DNA: TGTGCCAGCAGTCATGCATCAGGGCCCCCGTACTTC. This gives the protein CASSHASGPPYF.

The J gene is TRBJ2-5, the V gene TRBV5-1; 7 bases are shared with TRBD1. CDR1 and CDR2 from the germline V gene are SGHRS and YFSETQ. The junction had 5 bases not matched to a gene; V was cut back by 4 bases and J by 2 bases. This CDR3 comprises 14 residues. The CDR3 bases are TGCGCCAGCAGCCCTGGGACAGCTCAAGAGACCCAGTACTTC. It yields the protein CASSPGTAQETQYF.

This clone was picked up one time. Here the CDR3 reads CASSKVRQAFSEKLFF. CDR3 nucleotide sequence: TGTGCCAGCAGCAAAGTCCGACAGGCTTTTTCTGAAAAACTGTTTTTT. The chain couples TRBV21-1 to TRBJ1-4; the table calls TRBD1, which could not be checked here. TRBV21-1 is listed as a pseudogene. The CDR3 loop spans 16 amino acids.

The chain is built from TRBV2 and TRBJ2-7, with TRBD1 matching over 11 bases. The V gene's germline CDR1 is SNHLY and CDR2 FYNNEI. The CDR3 is 14 amino acids. The trim removed 4 bases at V and 2 bases at J, leaving 1 base unmatched. As DNA, the CDR3 is TGTGCCAGCAGTGTGGACAGGGGGCCCTACGAGCAGTACTTC. Its protein product is CASSVDRGPYEQYF.

This clone showed up just a few times. V gene TRBV2 combines with J gene TRBJ2-7; possibly TRBD2 for D (7 bases). CDR3 size: 14 residues. The V and J ends lost 7 bases and 5 bases respectively, with 18 bases between them. Germline lookup yields CDR1 SNHLY and CDR2 FYNNEI. The CDR3 here is CASKRGTTGDEQYF. CDR3 nucleotides: TGTGCCAGCAAAAGGGGGACTACGGGTGACGAGCAGTACTTC.

The chain carries TRBV11-2 and TRBJ1-1; tentatively, D is TRBD1 (6 bases). The CDR3 is 16 amino acids. CDR1 and CDR2 (germline): SGHAT, FQNNGV. Trimming pared 1 base from V and 0 bases from J, leaving 12 bases between. The CDR3 DNA reads as TGTGCCAGCAGCTTAGGAGGGGGGCTAATGAACACTGAAGCTTTCTTT. This gives the protein CASSLGGGLMNTEAFF.

This clone was observed a single time. The chain combines TRBV30 with TRBJ1-2; no definite D call. Trimming removed 4 bases from V and 2 bases from J, with 8 bases in between. From germline, CDR1 is GTSNPN and CDR2 SVGIG (reference sequence). The CDR3 has 12 residues. The chain's CDR3 is CAWTPGNYGYTF. The CDR3, as DNA: TGTGCCTGGACCCCGGGAAACTATGGCTACACCTTC.

The rearrangement links TRBV25-1 to TRBJ2-3, with no clear D. This CDR3 has 15 amino acids. Trimming left V 8 bases short and J 2 bases short, with 17 bases between. The V gene's germline CDR1 is MGHDK and CDR2 SYGVNS. The CDR3 DNA is TGTGCCAGCGGGTCCACCCGAAAGCCCACAGATACGCAGTATTTT. It yields the protein CASGSTRKPTDTQYF.

The CDR3 region is CASSFTQGAREQYF. In DNA form, the CDR3 reads TGTGCCAGCAGCTTTACGCAGGGGGCTAGGGAGCAGTACTTC. The chain recombines TRBV5-6 with TRBJ2-7; 8 nucleotides line up with TRBD1. V lost 2 bases, J lost 7 bases, and 8 bases stayed unmatched. The CDR3 has 14 amino acids. CDR1 and CDR2 (germline): SGHDT, YYEEEE.

This sequence joins TRBV6-4 and TRBJ1-5, with D maybe TRBD1 (5 bases). Trimming left V 3 bases short and J 2 bases short, with 5 bases between. Germline CDR1 and CDR2: MRHNA and SNTAGT. CDR3 size: 13 residues. CDR3 region: CASSEQGNQPQHF. In DNA form, the CDR3 reads TGTGCCAGCAGTGAACAGGGCAATCAGCCCCAGCATTTT.

V usage is TRBV18 and J usage is TRBJ2-7; TRBD2 matches 10 bases. The CDR3 spans 15 residues. Germline V lookup: CDR1 KGHSH, CDR2 LQKENI. The V gene end was trimmed by 5 bases and the J gene end by 4 bases; junction bases not matched to a gene: 8. The CDR3 reads CASSTQPAGGYEQYF. The CDR3 DNA follows: TGTGCCAGCTCAACCCAGCCAGCGGGAGGGTACGAGCAGTACTTC.

The chain combines TRBV19 with TRBJ2-5, with 9 bases matching TRBD1. This CDR3 contains 16 residues. V dropped 1 base and J dropped 1; count of bases not matched to a gene: 4. Per germline, CDR1 LNHDA and CDR2 SQIVND (reference sequence). Here the CDR3 reads CASSIGTGGPQETQYF. The CDR3 nucleotides are TGTGCCAGTAGTATAGGAACAGGGGGCCCCCAAGAGACCCAGTACTTC. Together with reference TRBV19 and TRBJ2-5, the CDR3 gives the full variable domain: DGGITQSPKYLFRKEGQNVTLSCEQNLNHDAMYWYRQDPGQGLRLIYYSQIVNDFQKGDIAEGYSVSREKKESFPLTVTSAQKNPTAFYLCASSIGTGGPQETQYFGPGTRLLVL.

The chain couples TRBV6-6 to TRBJ2-2; no firm D call. This CDR3 spans 13 amino acids. CDR1 and CDR2 (germline): MNHNY, SVGAGI (reference sequence). Trimming removed 2 bases at V and 8 bases at J, with 9 bases between. The CDR3 loop is CASSYLGWGELFF. In DNA, the CDR3 is TGTGCCAGCAGTTACCTGGGATGGGGGGAGCTGTTTTTT.

The V and J genes are TRBV19 and TRBJ1-2; D unclear. CDR3 size: 13 residues. Germline CDR1 is LNHDA and CDR2 is SQIVND (reference sequence). Trimming shortened V by 0 bases and J by 2 bases, and 4 bases separated the two germline ends. The CDR3 coding sequence is TGTGCCAGTAGTATAGAACTCAACTATGGCTACACCTTC. Translation: CASSIELNYGYTF.

The chain employs TRBV6-5 and TRBJ1-2, with TRBD1 identical over 7 bases. Germline lookup yields CDR1 MNHEY and CDR2 SVGAGI. The CDR3 totals 16 residues. V shed 0 bases and J 4 bases; nucleotides not matched to a gene: 8. This CDR3 reads CASSYSSQGVLYGYTF. The CDR3 bases are TGTGCCAGCAGTTACTCATCTCAGGGGGTCCTCTATGGCTACACCTTC.

The chain carries TRBV5-6 and TRBJ2-5; perhaps TRBD2 as D (5 bases). The CDR3 runs to 16 residues. The V gene's germline CDR1 is SGHDT and CDR2 YYEEEE. V was shortened by 0 bases and J by 1 base, with 13 bases between the two germline ends. DNA for the CDR3: TGTGCCAGCAGCTTGGAATGGACTTTGGGCCAAGAGACCCAGTACTTC. It yields the protein CASSLEWTLGQETQYF.

The chain recombines TRBV11-1 with TRBJ2-2; 10 bases fit TRBD2. Germline V gene sequence: CDR1 SGHAT, CDR2 FQDESV (reference sequence). This CDR3 spans 16 amino acids. The ends lost 5 bases at V and 3 bases at J; junction bases unmatched: 6. The DNA for the CDR3 is TGTGCCAGCAGCCCCCGGCTAGCGGGAGACACCGGGGAGCTGTTTTTT. Translated: CASSPRLAGDTGELFF.

V is TRBV10-3 and J is TRBJ2-1, with 8 positions matching TRBD1. Germline V lookup: CDR1 ENHRY, CDR2 SYGVKD. CDR3 size: 12 residues. V lost 6 bases, J lost 6 bases, and 1 base stayed unmatched. In nucleotides, the CDR3 is TGTGCCATCAGCCAGGGGGCCAATGAGCAGTTCTTC. Translating it yields CAISQGANEQFF.

The gene calls are TRBV7-7 and TRBJ2-5; perhaps TRBD2 as D (6 bases). Germline assignment: CDR1 SSHAT and CDR2 FNYEAQ (reference sequence). V was cut by 5 bases and J by 6 bases, with 13 bases left in between. The CDR3 is 13 amino acids. CDR3 loop: CASSPNGGKTQYF. In DNA, the CDR3 is TGTGCCAGCAGCCCTAACGGAGGGAAGACCCAGTACTTC.

The chain employs TRBV27 and TRBJ1-1, with D possibly TRBD1 on 6 matching bases. Germline CDR1 MNHEY, CDR2 SMNVEV (reference sequence). This CDR3 spans 14 amino acids. Trimming shortened V by 8 bases and J by 5 bases, and 18 bases separated the two germline ends. The CDR3 coding sequence is TGTGCCAGCGTCGACACAGGGAGGGGAACTGAAGCTTTCTTT. As protein: CASVDTGRGTEAFF.

The table lists this clone with a few counts. The chain recombines TRBV14 with TRBJ2-7, with D maybe TRBD1 (5 bases). CDR1 is SGHDN and CDR2 is FVKESK in the germline V gene. This CDR3 has 13 residues. V was trimmed by 8 bases and J by 0 bases, leaving 11 bases between them. CDR3 sequence (DNA): TGTGCCAGCCGTGGGGCCAGCTCCTACGAGCAGTACTTC. As protein: CASRGASSYEQYF.

The J gene is TRBJ2-3, the V gene TRBV10-1; D is possibly TRBD2 (6 bases). From germline, CDR1 is WNHNN and CDR2 SYGVQD (reference sequence). This CDR3 comprises 15 residues. V was clipped by 2 bases and J by 3 bases, with 12 bases between them. CDR3 sequence reads: CASSEGRKPTDTQYF. CDR3 nucleotides: TGCGCCAGCAGTGAGGGGAGGAAACCTACAGATACGCAGTATTTT.

The rearrangement uses TRBV11-1 and TRBJ1-3; no clear D. Between the trimmed V and J ends, which lost 2 bases and 3 bases, there was a span of 2 bases. CDR1 SGHAT and CDR2 FQDESV come from the germline V gene (reference sequence). The CDR3 contains 12 residues. The CDR3 loop reads CASSLSGNTIYF. The CDR3, as DNA: TGTGCCAGCAGCTTAAGTGGAAACACCATATATTTT.